Listed below are T cell receptor beta chains from one sample, sequenced in a study of T cell changes during pregnancy in multiple sclerosis. The assay was immunoSEQ multiplex PCR, and TCRdb's table has in-frame clones only and misses some. The table includes about 46,000 clones, 94% detected once. Sequences were derived from CD8+ T cells from peripheral blood mononuclear cells, sampled in the first trimester of pregnancy. The receptors were gathered from a female donor with multiple sclerosis, enrolled in a pregnancy study. The CDR3 runs from the conserved cysteine through the conserved F or W. A D gene is named only where the DNA matches it firmly. For some rows the clone size is stated as once, few or many, or as a class when expanded; others skip it.

abundance: NA; j_gene: TRBJ2-3; d_gene: TRBD2; v_gene: TRBV7-6; CDR3aa: CASSLAGGADTQYF; CDR3nt: TGTGCCAGCAGCTTAGCGGGAGGGGCAGATACGCAGTATTTT
abundance: NA; j_gene: TRBJ1-5; d_gene: TRBD1; v_gene: TRBV6-4; CDR3aa: CASRDRGPNNSNQPQHF; CDR3nt: TGTGCCAGCCGGGACAGGGGCCCGAATAATAGCAATCAGCCCCAGCATTTT
abundance: NA; j_gene: TRBJ2-3; d_gene: TRBD2; v_gene: TRBV10-1; CDR3aa: CSRLAGGYRTDTQYF; CDR3nt: TGCTCCCGACTAGCGGGGGGGTATCGAACAGATACGCAGTATTTT
abundance: NA; j_gene: TRBJ2-1; d_gene: NA; v_gene: TRBV6-1; CDR3aa: CASSEAQGLTREQFF; CDR3nt: TGTGCCAGCAGTGAAGCGCAGGGTCTTACGAGGGAGCAGTTCTTC
abundance: NA; j_gene: TRBJ2-1; d_gene: TRBD2; v_gene: TRBV27; CDR3aa: CASSLSWTSGNNEQFF; CDR3nt: TGTGCCAGCAGTTTATCGTGGACTAGCGGGAACAATGAGCAGTTCTTC
abundance: NA; j_gene: TRBJ1-5; d_gene: TRBD1; v_gene: TRBV27; CDR3aa: CASSPSGQGISQPQHF; CDR3nt: TGTGCCAGCAGCCCCAGCGGACAGGGGATCAGCCAGCCCCAGCATTTT
abundance: once; j_gene: TRBJ2-7; d_gene: TRBD2; v_gene: TRBV4-2; CDR3aa: CASSQDVTSGGSYEQYF; CDR3nt: TGTGCCAGCAGCCAAGATGTAACTAGCGGGGGCTCCTACGAGCAGTACTTC
abundance: NA; j_gene: TRBJ2-7; d_gene: TRBD2; v_gene: TRBV6-5; CDR3aa: CASSYSKAGREQYF; CDR3nt: TGTGCCAGCAGTTACTCCAAAGCGGGGCGCGAGCAGTACTTC
abundance: NA; j_gene: TRBJ1-2; d_gene: NA; v_gene: TRBV9; CDR3aa: CASSDPLLGAYGYTF; CDR3nt: TGTGCCAGCAGCGACCCCCTTTTGGGGGCCTATGGCTACACCTTC
abundance: NA; j_gene: TRBJ2-7; d_gene: NA; v_gene: TRBV7-2; CDR3aa: CASSFISATYEQYF; CDR3nt: TGTGCCAGCAGCTTCATCTCCGCGACCTACGAGCAGTACTTC
abundance: NA; j_gene: TRBJ2-1; d_gene: NA; v_gene: TRBV28; CDR3aa: CASIPDYLLVEQFF; CDR3nt: TGTGCCAGCATTCCGGACTACCTTCTGGTAGAGCAGTTCTTC
abundance: once; j_gene: TRBJ1-2; d_gene: NA; v_gene: TRBV19; CDR3aa: CASNSRNADYGYTF; CDR3nt: TGTGCCAGTAACTCCCGGAATGCGGACTATGGCTACACCTTC